A selection of T cell receptor beta chains follows, all from one sample in a study of STAT3 mutations in large granular lymphocyte leukemia. Assay used: immunoSEQ multiplex PCR; TCRdb lists only in-frame clones, some missing. The sample yields 2,000 to 2,500 clones, approximately 23% seen once. Source material: peripheral blood mononuclear cells. These receptors came from a man in his fifties or sixties with T-cell large granular lymphocyte leukemia. Some clones in this sample may be carry-over from other donors' samples. Both conserved end residues are part of each CDR3. A D gene is named only where the DNA matches it firmly. Clone sizes are given selectively: once, few, many, or a class where the clone is expanded.

clone size: few; J gene: TRBJ2-1; V gene: TRBV5-4; D gene: NA; CDR3 protein: CASSLDTNEQFF; CDR3 DNA: TGTGCCAGCAGCTTGGATACCAATGAGCAGTTCTTC
clone size: NA; J gene: TRBJ2-3; V gene: TRBV5-1; D gene: TRBD1; CDR3 protein: CASSSGQGGPDTQYF; CDR3 DNA: TGCGCCAGCAGCTCTGGACAGGGTGGCCCAGATACGCAGTATTTT
clone size: NA; J gene: TRBJ2-1; V gene: TRBV30; D gene: TRBD2; CDR3 protein: CAWRWGLGSYNEQFF; CDR3 DNA: TGTGCCTGGAGATGGGGACTAGGGTCCTACAATGAGCAGTTCTTC
clone size: NA; J gene: TRBJ1-4; V gene: TRBV18; D gene: NA; CDR3 protein: CASSPTPEKLFF; CDR3 DNA: TGTGCCAGCTCACCGACACCAGAAAAACTGTTTTTT
clone size: few; J gene: TRBJ1-2; V gene: TRBV29-1; D gene: NA; CDR3 protein: CSVDAAPYGYTF; CDR3 DNA: TGCAGCGTTGATGCCGCCCCTTATGGCTACACCTTC
clone size: NA; J gene: TRBJ2-7; V gene: TRBV4-1; D gene: NA; CDR3 protein: CASSQGKEGIYEQYF; CDR3 DNA: TGCGCCAGCAGCCAAGGGAAGGAGGGCATCTACGAGCAGTACTTC
clone size: few; J gene: TRBJ2-3; V gene: TRBV4-1; D gene: TRBD2; CDR3 protein: CASSSSPGGFSGTQYF; CDR3 DNA: TGCGCCAGCAGCTCCTCACCGGGAGGCTTCTCCGGTACGCAGTATTTT
clone size: few; J gene: TRBJ1-2; V gene: TRBV19; D gene: NA; CDR3 protein: CASSMRGVSGYTF; CDR3 DNA: TGTGCCAGTAGTATGCGAGGGGTCAGCGGCTACACCTTC
clone size: NA; J gene: TRBJ2-1; V gene: TRBV9; D gene: TRBD2; CDR3 protein: CASSGTSGTYNEQFF; CDR3 DNA: TGTGCCAGCAGCGGTACTAGCGGGACGTACAATGAGCAGTTCTTC
clone size: few; J gene: TRBJ2-5; V gene: TRBV5-4; D gene: TRBD2; CDR3 protein: CASSLSAGDVETQYF; CDR3 DNA: TGTGCCAGCAGCTTGTCAGCGGGAGATGTAGAGACCCAGTACTTC
clone size: NA; J gene: TRBJ2-3; V gene: TRBV9; D gene: TRBD2; CDR3 protein: CASSGLAGGFTDTQYF; CDR3 DNA: TGTGCCAGCAGCGGCCTAGCGGGGGGGTTCACAGATACGCAGTATTTT
clone size: NA; J gene: TRBJ2-5; V gene: TRBV5-1; D gene: NA; CDR3 protein: CASGGGRRETQYF; CDR3 DNA: TGCGCCAGCGGAGGGGGGCGCAGGGAGACCCAGTACTTC
clone size: few; J gene: TRBJ2-7; V gene: TRBV5-5; D gene: TRBD1; CDR3 protein: CASSLSGQGIYEQYF; CDR3 DNA: TGTGCCAGCAGCTTATCAGGACAGGGGATCTACGAGCAGTACTTC
clone size: NA; J gene: TRBJ2-1; V gene: TRBV5-1; D gene: NA; CDR3 protein: CASARGDTNEQFF; CDR3 DNA: TGCGCCAGTGCGCGGGGCGACACCAATGAGCAGTTCTTC
clone size: few; J gene: TRBJ2-7; V gene: TRBV30; D gene: NA; CDR3 protein: CAWSVWGRSYEQYF; CDR3 DNA: TGTGCCTGGAGTGTATGGGGCAGGTCCTACGAGCAGTACTTC
clone size: once; J gene: TRBJ2-5; V gene: TRBV7-2; D gene: TRBD1; CDR3 protein: CASSLVDRAQETQYF; CDR3 DNA: TGTGCCAGCAGCTTAGTGGACAGGGCCCAAGAGACCCAGTACTTC
clone size: NA; J gene: TRBJ2-7; V gene: TRBV27; D gene: NA; CDR3 protein: CASRITGDSYEQYF; CDR3 DNA: TGTGCCAGCAGGATCACAGGAGACTCCTACGAGCAGTACTTC
clone size: NA; J gene: TRBJ1-1; V gene: TRBV30; D gene: TRBD1; CDR3 protein: CAWGHRGLMNTEAFF; CDR3 DNA: TGTGCCTGGGGCCACAGGGGTCTCATGAACACTGAAGCTTTCTTT
clone size: few; J gene: TRBJ2-3; V gene: TRBV29-1; D gene: NA; CDR3 protein: CSGRAGHTQYF; CDR3 DNA: TGCAGCGGGCGGGCAGGGCATACGCAGTATTTT
clone size: NA; J gene: TRBJ2-1; V gene: TRBV5-1; D gene: TRBD2; CDR3 protein: CASSAGTSGLYNEQFF; CDR3 DNA: TGCGCCAGCAGCGCCGGGACTAGCGGATTATACAATGAGCAGTTCTTC
clone size: NA; J gene: TRBJ1-6; V gene: TRBV30; D gene: TRBD1; CDR3 protein: CAWSAGQGAQALHF; CDR3 DNA: TGTGCCTGGAGTGCGGGACAGGGAGCCCAGGCCCTCCACTTT
clone size: NA; J gene: TRBJ2-3; V gene: TRBV29-1; D gene: TRBD2; CDR3 protein: CSVGTRAGGGDTQYF; CDR3 DNA: TGCAGCGTTGGTACGAGAGCGGGGGGAGGGGATACGCAGTATTTT
clone size: few; J gene: TRBJ1-3; V gene: TRBV4-2; D gene: NA; CDR3 protein: CASSQVVGENTIYF; CDR3 DNA: TGTGCCAGCAGCCAAGTCGTAGGGGAGAACACCATATATTTT
clone size: few; J gene: TRBJ1-5; V gene: TRBV18; D gene: NA; CDR3 protein: CASSPPGGNQPQHF; CDR3 DNA: TGTGCCAGCTCACCCCCGGGAGGCAATCAGCCCCAGCATTTT
clone size: NA; J gene: TRBJ2-3; V gene: TRBV9; D gene: NA; CDR3 protein: CASSVGATDTQYF; CDR3 DNA: TGTGCCAGCAGCGTAGGCGCCACAGATACGCAGTATTTT
clone size: few; J gene: TRBJ2-5; V gene: TRBV20-1; D gene: NA; CDR3 protein: CSAAQETQYF; CDR3 DNA: TGCAGTGCGGCTCAAGAGACCCAGTACTTC
clone size: NA; J gene: TRBJ1-2; V gene: TRBV30; D gene: NA; CDR3 protein: CAWGRDRPYGYTF; CDR3 DNA: TGTGCCTGGGGACGAGACAGGCCCTATGGCTACACCTTC
clone size: NA; J gene: TRBJ2-1; V gene: TRBV29-1; D gene: TRBD2; CDR3 protein: CSGLDPSGNLQTYNEQFF; CDR3 DNA: TGCAGCGGCCTGGATCCTAGCGGGAACCTACAAACCTACAATGAGCAGTTCTTC
clone size: NA; J gene: TRBJ1-1; V gene: TRBV4-1; D gene: NA; CDR3 protein: CASSQDRGDGRAFF; CDR3 DNA: TGCGCCAGCAGCCAAGATCGCGGGGACGGTCGAGCTTTCTTT
clone size: NA; J gene: TRBJ1-4; V gene: TRBV15; D gene: TRBD1; CDR3 protein: CATSRGQGSGKLFF; CDR3 DNA: TGTGCCACCAGCAGAGGACAGGGGAGCGGGAAACTGTTTTTT
clone size: few; J gene: TRBJ2-6; V gene: TRBV7-9; D gene: NA; CDR3 protein: CASSFVDSGANVLTF; CDR3 DNA: TGTGCCAGCAGCTTCGTCGATTCTGGGGCCAACGTCCTGACTTTC
clone size: few; J gene: TRBJ2-1; V gene: TRBV18; D gene: NA; CDR3 protein: CASSPQGYNEQFF; CDR3 DNA: TGTGCCAGCTCACCACAGGGATACAATGAGCAGTTCTTC
clone size: few; J gene: TRBJ1-2; V gene: TRBV28; D gene: NA; CDR3 protein: CASAGNYGYTF; CDR3 DNA: TGTGCCTCTGCGGGGAACTATGGCTACACCTTC
clone size: few; J gene: TRBJ2-2; V gene: TRBV7-9; D gene: TRBD1; CDR3 protein: CASSPDRATGELFF; CDR3 DNA: TGTGCCAGCAGCCCGGACAGGGCCACCGGGGAGCTGTTTTTT
clone size: few; J gene: TRBJ2-3; V gene: TRBV7-9; D gene: TRBD2; CDR3 protein: CASSEGAGGSTDTQYF; CDR3 DNA: TGTGCCAGCAGCGAAGGGGCGGGGGGAAGCACAGATACGCAGTATTTT
clone size: NA; J gene: TRBJ1-2; V gene: TRBV9; D gene: NA; CDR3 protein: CASSDRAGVDYGYTF; CDR3 DNA: TGTGCCAGCAGCGACCGGGCAGGGGTTGACTATGGCTACACCTTC
clone size: few; J gene: TRBJ2-7; V gene: TRBV27; D gene: NA; CDR3 protein: CASSLVRGRVQYF; CDR3 DNA: TGTGCCAGCAGTTTAGTCAGGGGGAGGGTGCAGTACTTC
clone size: once; J gene: TRBJ2-1; V gene: TRBV13; D gene: TRBD1; CDR3 protein: CASSPTGWYEQFF; CDR3 DNA: TGTGCCAGCAGCCCGACAGGGTGGTATGAGCAGTTCTTC
clone size: NA; J gene: TRBJ1-6; V gene: TRBV30; D gene: TRBD1; CDR3 protein: CAWRDRGRLGNSPLHF; CDR3 DNA: TGTGCCTGGCGGGACAGGGGGCGGCTAGGTAATTCACCCCTCCACTTT
clone size: few; J gene: TRBJ2-3; V gene: TRBV30; D gene: NA; CDR3 protein: CAWSGGFGDTQYF; CDR3 DNA: TGTGCCTGGAGTGGGGGATTCGGCGATACGCAGTATTTT
clone size: NA; J gene: TRBJ1-1; V gene: TRBV5-1; D gene: NA; CDR3 protein: CASSLKLNTEAFF; CDR3 DNA: TGCGCCAGCAGCTTGAAGTTGAACACTGAAGCTTTCTTT
clone size: NA; J gene: TRBJ2-7; V gene: TRBV19; D gene: NA; CDR3 protein: CASSQGAGEQYF; CDR3 DNA: TGTGCCAGTAGTCAAGGGGCCGGCGAGCAGTACTTC
clone size: few; J gene: TRBJ2-7; V gene: TRBV4-2; D gene: NA; CDR3 protein: CASSQGGELAYEQYF; CDR3 DNA: TGTGCCAGCAGCCAAGGAGGTGAACTCGCCTACGAGCAGTACTTC
clone size: NA; J gene: TRBJ2-7; V gene: TRBV13; D gene: NA; CDR3 protein: CASSSSGAATRQYF; CDR3 DNA: TGTGCCAGCAGCTCCAGTGGAGCGGCGACGAGGCAGTACTTC
clone size: NA; J gene: TRBJ2-1; V gene: TRBV7-9; D gene: NA; CDR3 protein: CASSFLGPNEQFF; CDR3 DNA: TGTGCCAGCAGCTTTCTTGGACCCAATGAGCAGTTCTTC
clone size: large; J gene: TRBJ2-7; V gene: TRBV4-1; D gene: NA; CDR3 protein: CASSQTTGSYEQYF; CDR3 DNA: TGCGCCAGCAGCCAGACGACAGGTTCATACGAGCAGTACTTC
clone size: few; J gene: TRBJ1-5; V gene: TRBV7-2; D gene: NA; CDR3 protein: CASSLIDNQPQHF; CDR3 DNA: TGTGCCAGCAGCTTAATCGACAATCAGCCCCAGCATTTT
clone size: NA; J gene: TRBJ2-7; V gene: TRBV5-4; D gene: TRBD1; CDR3 protein: CASSLTGTGIYEQYF; CDR3 DNA: TGTGCCAGCAGCTTGACCGGGACAGGTATCTACGAGCAGTACTTC
clone size: NA; J gene: TRBJ1-5; V gene: TRBV4-2; D gene: NA; CDR3 protein: CASSPTGGPQHF; CDR3 DNA: TGTGCCAGCAGTCCTACGGGGGGGCCCCAGCATTTT
clone size: NA; J gene: TRBJ2-5; V gene: TRBV18; D gene: NA; CDR3 protein: CASSPKGQETQYF; CDR3 DNA: TGTGCCAGCTCACCCAAGGGCCAAGAGACCCAGTACTTC
clone size: NA; J gene: TRBJ1-3; V gene: TRBV7-9; D gene: NA; CDR3 protein: CASKPAGGNTIYF; CDR3 DNA: TGTGCCAGCAAACCGGCAGGTGGAAACACCATATATTTT
clone size: NA; J gene: TRBJ2-7; V gene: TRBV27; D gene: NA; CDR3 protein: CASSSIPPGRYEQYF; CDR3 DNA: TGTGCCAGCAGCTCCATTCCCCCGGGACGCTACGAGCAGTACTTC
clone size: NA; J gene: TRBJ2-1; V gene: TRBV5-4; D gene: NA; CDR3 protein: CASSPRDHSSYNEQFF; CDR3 DNA: TGTGCCAGCAGCCCCCGGGACCACAGCTCCTACAATGAGCAGTTCTTC
clone size: NA; J gene: TRBJ2-7; V gene: TRBV9; D gene: NA; CDR3 protein: CASSVAQEDEQYF; CDR3 DNA: TGTGCCAGCAGCGTAGCTCAAGAGGACGAGCAGTACTTC
clone size: NA; J gene: TRBJ2-4; V gene: TRBV13; D gene: TRBD1; CDR3 protein: CASSLGYRGDKNIQYF; CDR3 DNA: TGTGCCAGCAGCTTAGGCTACAGGGGAGACAAAAACATTCAGTACTTC